There are a few counts of the clone carrying this T cell receptor (beta chain). Its specificity is not known. Quantitative barcoded 5'-RACE was used to prepare TCR beta libraries. TCRdb independently ran MiXCR on the 5' RACE reads; one entry per CDR3 protein. This repertoire shows 800,000 to 900,000 distinct CDR3 sequences, 12% found once; its top ten account for 0.51%. This sample is drawn from a study of CD8 T cells in ankylosing spondylitis. General observations from the study: It appeared that ankylosing spondylitis blood was characterized by a TCR beta motif of under ten highly homologous variants. Enrichment of disease-linked clones was reportedly significant in matched ankylosing spondylitis synovial fluid. Both synovial fluid and blood in reactive arthritis had previously been reported to carry some motif variants.

CDR3 length: 13 amino acids. Trimming removed 1 base at V and 3 bases at J, with 6 bases between. The germline V gene encodes CDR1 MNHEY and CDR2 SVGAGI. The sample was blood, either unsorted or a sorted T cell fraction (not recorded which). The clonotype comes from a male donor with ankylosing spondylitis. The chain links TRBV6-5 to TRBJ1-2; D gene ambiguous. The CDR3 DNA follows: TGTGCCAGCAGTTACTTAGGTGACTATGGCTACACCTTC. Encoded protein: CASSYLGDYGYTF.